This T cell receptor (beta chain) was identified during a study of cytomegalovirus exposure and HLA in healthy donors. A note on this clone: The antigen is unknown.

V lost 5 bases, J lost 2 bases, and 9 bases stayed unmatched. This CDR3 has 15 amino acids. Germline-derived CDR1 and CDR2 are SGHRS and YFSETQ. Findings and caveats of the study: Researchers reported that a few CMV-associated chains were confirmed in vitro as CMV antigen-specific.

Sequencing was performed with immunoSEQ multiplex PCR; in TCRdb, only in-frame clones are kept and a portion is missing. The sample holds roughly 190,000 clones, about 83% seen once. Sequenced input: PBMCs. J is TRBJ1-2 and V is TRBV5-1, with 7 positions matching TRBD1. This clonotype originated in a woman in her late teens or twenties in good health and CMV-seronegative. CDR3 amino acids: CASSKSSGGNYGYTF. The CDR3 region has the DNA TGCGCCAGCAGTAAGTCTTCAGGGGGGAACTATGGCTACACCTTC.